This T cell receptor beta chain was sequenced during a study of Graves' ophthalmopathy and Graves' hyperthyroidism (dated by TCRdb to the late 2010s). Context from the whole study: Hyperthyroidism was defined as stable when no progression to ophthalmopathy occurred within 18 months of follow-up. After sampling, hyperthyroidism patients received methimazole starting at 30 mg daily, and ophthalmopathy patients received high-dose intravenous methylprednisolone. In total, some 130 blood samples were TCR-sequenced: some 40 ophthalmopathy, roughly 77 hyperthyroidism and some 17 hyperthyroidism-to-ophthalmopathy patients. To explore V-J signatures that separate ophthalmopathy from hyperthyroidism, a discovery set of about 98 patients was enrolled, consisting of more than 40 with ophthalmopathy and around 60 with stable hyperthyroidism. The study used signatures of the TCR beta repertoire to tell Graves' ophthalmopathy apart from Graves' hyperthyroidism and to predict which patients would progress to ophthalmopathy. In more than five hyperthyroidism patients, T-cell repertoires of thyroid tissue and blood were compared. An independent validation cohort was composed of approximately 18 hyperthyroidism patients and over 15 patients who later progressed from hyperthyroidism to ophthalmopathy.

Patients with hyperthyroidism were aged 18 to 65 years, had been newly diagnosed, and had a disease duration of less than 2 months. Patients with other autoimmune diseases, uncontrolled infections, pregnancy or lactation were excluded from the study. Diagnosis relied on clinical symptoms, serum thyroxine, TRAb, thyroid ultrasound and orbital computed tomography. Total RNA was extracted with Trizol reagent and quality-checked on an Agilent 2100 Bioanalyzer. With respect to this clonotype: Its target antigen remains unknown. No per-base quality is available; no much larger clone lies one base away.

TCR beta CDR3 regions were amplified from RNA transcripts for repertoire sequencing. HTBI primers and the Qiagen OneStep RT-PCR kit were used in a first-round RT-PCR, which was followed by a second-round multiplex PCR, size selection and purification. Libraries were sequenced paired-end with 100 bp reads on an Illumina HiSeq2000. The authors processed their data as follows. SOAPnuke was used for read processing, and reads with adapters, uncalled bases, a mean Phred below 15, or no exact constant-primer or identifier match were discarded. COPE v1.2.5 was used to merge the high-quality paired reads. Unique nucleotide sequences were defined as clonotypes and aligned to IMGT TRB V, D and J references using MiTCR v1.1. The analysis was limited to V-J combinations with a frequency above 0.0001, which together covered 99% to 99.2% of the repertoires. For each V-J combination, a TCR clonal expansion and chaos score was defined as F50 clonal expansion divided by the chaos observed in the TCRdist matrix. Welch's t-statistics and random forest were used to reduce features to over ten V-J combinations, which were fed into a naive Bayes classifier. Thyroid-blood repertoire similarity was quantified with the Morisita-Horn index. The public sequencing data were trimmed at Q25 with fastp and processed into clonotypes with MiXCR by TCRdb, which kept only in-frame beta chains. When rows share a CDR3 protein, they turn into one entry using the most common DNA and genes. The authors' filters were not applied to this entry. This sample comprises about 550,000 distinct CDR3 sequences, roughly 40% of them detected only once. 3.5% to 5% of the sample is taken by the ten largest.

Measured from the cysteine to the phenylalanine, the CDR3 is 12 residues long. Kept here is only the CDR3 DNA, which spans 36 bases and is read in frame from base 1. From a lookup of the germline V gene, CDR1 and CDR2 are KGHDR and SFDVKD. The research as a whole found: Most of the expanded thyroid clonotypes with a frequency above 0.001 were also detected in blood, and it was suggested that the thyroid immune response may be reflected by blood repertoires. Sample size was not predetermined statistically, and investigators were not blinded to group allocation. Ophthalmopathy was separated from stable hyperthyroidism by the 13-signature model with just under 90% sensitivity and less than 82% specificity in cross-validation and with 80%/75% in the test set. In validation, the model predicted ophthalmopathy progression with less than 71% sensitivity and roughly 72% specificity; some 13 predicted patients were CT-confirmed with GO in a median of about 6.2 months.

This receptor was identified in an adult man with Graves' hyperthyroidism. Here the chain combines TRBV24-1 and TRBJ2-7, and TRBD1 may be the D gene, going by 5 matching bases. Sample: peripheral blood or thyroid tissue (not recorded which). The CDR3 amino acid sequence is: CASGRWGPEQYF. In nucleotide form, the sequence is TGTGCTTCAGGACGTTGGGGCCCCGAGCAGTACTTC.